The 20 T cell receptor beta chains presented below share a single source sample, sequenced in a study of blood T cell repertoires in COVID-19. Clones were read by immunoSEQ multiplex PCR, and TCRdb kept only the in-frame ones, dropping some. The sample records 95,000 to 100,000 clones, 80% to 90% being singletons. Material: peripheral blood. The origin of the receptors is a woman in her 30s with acute or convalescent COVID-19.

Only one count was recorded for this clone. V gene TRBV2 combines with J gene TRBJ1-6, with D hard to call. V was clipped by 8 bases and J by 6 bases, with 11 bases between them. Germline V gene sequence: CDR1 SNHLY, CDR2 FYNNEI. The CDR3 contains 13 residues. As DNA, the CDR3 is TGTGCCAGCTCTGAACAGAGTAATTCACCCCTCCACTTT. This codes for CASSEQSNSPLHF.

The V gene is TRBV6-1, the J gene TRBJ1-1; D unclear. The CDR3 has 17 residues. Germline values: CDR1 MNHNS, CDR2 SASEGT. Trimming shortened V by 2 bases and J by 4 bases, and 20 bases separated the two germline ends. CDR3 DNA sequence: TGTGCCAGCAGTGAATGGAGGGTTGGAGTACGGAGCACTGAAGCTTTCTTT. The encoded protein is CASSEWRVGVRSTEAFF.

V usage is TRBV5-1 and J usage is TRBJ2-7, with D perhaps TRBD1 (5 bases). The CDR3 is 13 residues long. Germline values: CDR1 SGHRS, CDR2 YFSETQ. Between the trimmed V and J ends, which lost 0 bases and 2 bases, there was a span of 6 bases. CDR3 sequence (DNA): TGCGCCAGCAGCTTGGCCAGGGCCTACGAGCAGTACTTC. This gives the protein CASSLARAYEQYF.

This clone was counted between two and nine times. The rearrangement uses TRBV7-2 and TRBJ2-7; no clear D. V was trimmed by 1 base and J by 1 base, leaving 5 bases between them. CDR3 size: 13 residues. Germline CDR1 and CDR2: SGHTA and FQGNSA. CDR3: CASSLVYSYEQYF. The CDR3 DNA is TGTGCCAGCAGCTTAGTGTATTCCTACGAGCAGTACTTC.

The CDR3 sequence: CASHPGTGFYQPQHF. The CDR3 DNA follows: TGTGCCAGCCATCCGGGGACAGGGTTTTATCAGCCCCAGCATTTT. The V and J genes are TRBV27 and TRBJ1-5; 9 bases fit TRBD1. CDR3 length: 15 amino acids. Trimming removed 8 bases from V and 5 bases from J; junction bases left unmatched: 10. Germline CDR1 MNHEY, CDR2 SMNVEV (reference sequence).

The J gene is TRBJ2-2, the V gene TRBV10-1, with 8 bases aligning to TRBD1. Germline assignment: CDR1 WNHNN and CDR2 SYGVQD (reference sequence). The junction had 6 bases not matched to a gene; V was cut back by 6 bases and J by 6 bases. CDR3 length: 14 residues. CDR3 sequence reads: CASRAGGAAGELFF. The CDR3 DNA reads TGCGCCAGCAGAGCAGGGGGCGCAGCCGGGGAGCTGTTTTTT.

The rearrangement joins TRBV28 to TRBJ2-2, with D uncertain. The CDR3 extends over 15 amino acids. CDR1 is MDHEN and CDR2 is SYDVKM in the germline V gene. The V end lost 2 bases, the J end lost 2 bases, and 9 bases lay between the germline ends. DNA for the CDR3: TGTGCCAGCAGTTTAACACTACCTAACACCGGGGAGCTGTTTTTT. Protein product: CASSLTLPNTGELFF.

The genes are TRBV27 and TRBJ2-7, with TRBD2 matching over 9 bases. This CDR3 spans 16 amino acids. Germline CDR1 MNHEY, CDR2 SMNVEV (reference sequence). V lost 3 bases to trimming and J lost 2 bases; unmatched junction nucleotides: 8. The CDR3 sequence: CASSFRSGGSTYEQYF. Written as DNA, the CDR3 is TGTGCCAGCAGTTTTCGAAGCGGGGGGTCGACCTACGAGCAGTACTTC.

The genes are TRBV19 and TRBJ1-2; 7 bases are shared with TRBD1. The J segment lost 8 bases and the V segment lost 9 bases, leaving 12 bases of the junction unmatched. This CDR3 has 13 amino acids. CDR1 and CDR2 (germline): LNHDA, SQIVND (reference sequence). The CDR3 spells CASRDRMPQGYTF. The CDR3 DNA is TGTGCCAGCCGGGACAGAATGCCGCAAGGCTACACCTTC.

This clone was picked up one time. J is TRBJ1-5 and V is TRBV30, with D unclear. The V end lost 2 bases, the J end lost 11 bases, and 13 bases lay between the germline ends. Germline V gives CDR1 GTSNPN, CDR2 SVGIG (reference sequence). The CDR3 is made up of 12 amino acids. The CDR3 coding sequence is TGTGCCTGGAGTACCTCCCCGGAGGCCCAGCATTTT. This translates into CAWSTSPEAQHF.

This rearrangement joins TRBV7-9 to TRBJ2-7, with TRBD1 matching 7 bases. The J segment lost 1 base and the V segment lost 5 bases, leaving 8 bases of the junction unmatched. Germline CDR1 and CDR2: SEHNR and FQNEAQ (reference sequence). The CDR3 length is 15 residues. CDR3 bases: TGTGCCAGCAGCCACCGGGACAGACCTTCCTACGAGCAGTACTTC. Translated, it gives CASSHRDRPSYEQYF.

This rearrangement joins TRBV6-5 to TRBJ2-1; TRBD1 matches at 8 bases. Germline CDR1 and CDR2: MNHEY and SVGAGI. The trim removed 1 base at V and 7 bases at J, leaving 6 bases unmatched. The CDR3 covers 15 residues. CDR3 DNA sequence: TGTGCCAGCAGTTACTACCGGACAGGGCCAAATGAGCAGTTCTTC. Translating it yields CASSYYRTGPNEQFF.

This chain uses TRBV18 with TRBJ2-7; maybe TRBD1 (5 bases). In germline, CDR1 is KGHSH, CDR2 LQKENI. The CDR3 runs 14 residues. V was cut by 3 bases and J by 3 bases, with 12 bases left in between. The CDR3 is CASSPAKQGYEQYF. The DNA of the CDR3 is TGTGCCAGCTCACCGGCCAAGCAGGGCTACGAGCAGTACTTC. Filled out from reference TRBV18 and TRBJ2-7, the complete variable domain reads NAGVMQNPRHLVRRRGQEARLRCSPMKGHSHVYWYRQLPEEGLKFMVYLQKENIIDESGMPKERFSAEFPKEGPSILRIQQVVRGDSAAYFCASSPAKQGYEQYFGPGTRLTVT.

This chain uses TRBV10-1 with TRBJ2-3, with TRBD2 matching over 11 bases. The V segment lost 3 bases and the J segment 6 bases; nucleotides outside the gene matches: 11. Germline values: CDR1 WNHNN, CDR2 SYGVQD (reference sequence). The CDR3 totals 17 residues. CDR3 residues: CASSDGLAGFAGDTQYF. CDR3 sequence (DNA): TGCGCCAGCAGTGATGGACTAGCGGGTTTTGCAGGGGATACGCAGTATTTT.

V and J are TRBV5-6 and TRBJ2-3; D call uncertain. CDR3 length equals 15 residues. V dropped 2 bases and J dropped 2 bases, with 12 bases sitting between them. Germline CDR1 is SGHDT and CDR2 is YYEEEE. The CDR3 is CASSLGVLDTDTQYF. The CDR3 bases are TGTGCCAGCAGCTTAGGCGTTCTAGACACAGATACGCAGTATTTT.

This sequence joins TRBV7-2 and TRBJ2-3; TRBD1 aligns across 9 bases. The ends lost 4 bases at V and 3 bases at J; junction bases unmatched: 8. The CDR3 is made up of 16 amino acids. Looked up from germline, CDR1 is SGHTA and CDR2 is FQGNSA. The chain's CDR3 is CASSSRDRDPTDTQYF. The CDR3 nucleotides read TGTGCCAGCAGCTCCCGGGACAGGGACCCAACAGATACGCAGTATTTT.

This clone was observed a handful of times. The chain employs TRBV5-1 and TRBJ2-7, with 11 bases that match TRBD1. V dropped 4 bases and J dropped 5; count of bases not matched to a gene: 5. CDR3 length: 14 amino acids. The germline CDR1 and CDR2 sequences are SGHRS and YFSETQ. The CDR3 loop reads CASSQDRGRNEQYF. The CDR3 nucleotides read TGCGCCAGCAGCCAGGACAGGGGGCGGAACGAGCAGTACTTC.

The chain joins TRBV6-2 or TRBV6-3 to TRBJ1-5; possible D gene TRBD1, 6 bases. CDR1 MNHEY and CDR2 SVGEGT come from the germline V gene. The CDR3 spans 15 residues. V was pared by 5 bases and J by 7 bases, with 18 bases between. The DNA for the CDR3 is TGTGCCAGCAGTGATCCCCAGGGGTCTAAACAGCCCCAGCATTTT. This gives the protein CASSDPQGSKQPQHF.

The chain employs TRBV28 and TRBJ1-1; D unclear. CDR3 length: 13 amino acids. Trimming removed 8 bases from V and 0 bases from J, with 10 bases in between. The V gene's germline CDR1 is MDHEN and CDR2 SYDVKM. CDR3 sequence reads: CASWVTMNTEAFF. The CDR3, as DNA: TGTGCCAGCTGGGTGACAATGAACACTGAAGCTTTCTTT.

The rearrangement uses TRBV6-5 and TRBJ2-7; D gene ambiguous. V lost 6 bases to trimming and J lost 6 bases, with 15 bases between them. This CDR3 contains 13 residues. Germline CDR1 MNHEY, CDR2 SVGAGI. The CDR3, as DNA: TGTGCCAGCAGCCTATCCCAAACGGTCGAGCAGTACTTC. Translation: CASSLSQTVEQYF.